This T cell receptor beta chain was identified during a study of T-cell reconstitution after alpha-beta-depleted transplantation in children. A TCRbeta library incorporating unique molecular identifiers was prepared. TCRdb ran MiXCR on the PCR reads and lists one entry per CDR3 protein. The sample lists roughly 490,000 distinct CDR3 sequences, about 10% occurring once. For this clonotype: What it recognizes is unknown.

The CDR3 runs to 20 residues. Trimming cost V 1 base and J 3 bases; bases outside gene matches: 16. CDR1 is LGHNA, CDR2 YSLEER, per germline. General study results and limits: Expanded graft clones, several hundred of them, were reportedly the source of alpha-beta T cells about two months after transplant.

This receptor was identified in a female patient between 2 and 10 years old who had a stem cell transplant for aplastic anemia, so the T cells may come from the graft donor. Sequencing was performed on PBMCs, mostly from graft donor cells, taken 180 days after TCRalphabeta/CD19-depleted stem cell transplant. This rearrangement joins TRBV4-3 to TRBJ2-1, with TRBD2 identical over 9 bases. The CDR3 DNA sequence: TGCGCCAGCAGCCAAGGGAGTCGGCAGTTCGGGACTAGCTTCTACAATGAGCAGTTCTTC. Amino acid sequence: CASSQGSRQFGTSFYNEQFF.